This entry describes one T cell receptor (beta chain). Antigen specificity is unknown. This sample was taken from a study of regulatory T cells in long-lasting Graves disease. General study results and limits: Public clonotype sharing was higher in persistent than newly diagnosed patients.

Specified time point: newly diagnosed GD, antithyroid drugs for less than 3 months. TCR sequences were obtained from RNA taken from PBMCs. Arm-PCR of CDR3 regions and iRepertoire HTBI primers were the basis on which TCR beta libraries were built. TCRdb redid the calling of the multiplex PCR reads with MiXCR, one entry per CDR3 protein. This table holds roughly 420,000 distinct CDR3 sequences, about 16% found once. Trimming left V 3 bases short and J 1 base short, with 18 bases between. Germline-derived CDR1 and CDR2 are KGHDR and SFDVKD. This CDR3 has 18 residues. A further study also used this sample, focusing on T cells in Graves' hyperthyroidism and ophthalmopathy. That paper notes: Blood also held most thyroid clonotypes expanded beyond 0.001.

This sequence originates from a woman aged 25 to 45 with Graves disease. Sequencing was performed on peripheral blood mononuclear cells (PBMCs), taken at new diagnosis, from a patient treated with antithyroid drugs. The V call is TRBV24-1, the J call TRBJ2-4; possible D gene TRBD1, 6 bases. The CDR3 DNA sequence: TGTGCCACCAGTGATAAGGTTGTCAGAAGGGGGGCCAAAAACATTCAGTACTTC. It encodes CATSDKVVRRGAKNIQYF.